This T cell receptor beta chain was sequenced in a study of a mutant IDH1 vaccine in newly diagnosed glioma. Study at large: The patients received vaccinations eight times, in weeks 1, 3, 5, 7, 11, 15, 19 and 23. Vaccination was launched 4-6 weeks after radiotherapy alone, or with temozolomide cycles. Previous treatment comprised radiotherapy, temozolomide, or both, mostly both.

The repertoire was sequenced with immunoSEQ multiplex PCR; TCRdb's copy has only in-frame clones and lacks some. Seen here are some 130,000 clones, about 82% observed once, and the top ten hold less than 7%. A remark on this clone: Its matching antigen is unknown.

The V end lost 0 bases, the J end lost 2 bases, and 7 bases lay between the germline ends. This CDR3 contains 13 residues. From germline, CDR1 is GTSNPN and CDR2 SVGIG (reference sequence). Time point denoted: week 11, during vaccination. Each dose of the vaccine consisted of 300 ug of mutant IDH1 20-mer peptide, with topical imiquimod. The gene calls are TRBV30 and TRBJ2-5; D unclear. The TCR was taken from a middle-aged man with glioma. The source material was PBMCs, sampled from a glioma patient whose treatment included an IDH1 peptide vaccine. The CDR3 DNA reads as TGTGCCTGGAGTGTAGGAGTACAAGAGACCCAGTACTTC. Residues: CAWSVGVQETQYF. Filled out from reference TRBV30 and TRBJ2-5, the complete variable domain reads SQTIHQWPATLVQPVGSPLSLECTVEGTSNPNLYWYRQAAGRGLQLLFYSVGIGQISSEVPQNLSASRPQDRQFILSSKKLLLSDSGFYLCAWSVGVQETQYFGPGTRLLVL.